This is a list of T cell receptor beta chains from one sample in a study of CD8+ T cells in alopecia areata. TCRdb's table, derived via immunoSEQ multiplex PCR, lists solely in-frame clones and lacks some. The sample contains approximately 99,000 clones, 58% of which appear only once. The sequenced material came from NKG2D-low CD8+ T cells sorted from blood. Every receptor here comes from a human donor with alopecia areata. CDR3s include the opening cysteine and the closing phenylalanine or tryptophan. The D gene is left open where the match is weak. Not all rows give a size; the values are once, few, many and, for expanded clones, a class.

v_gene: TRBV27; abundance: .; j_gene: TRBJ2-7; d_gene: .; CDR3nt: TGTGCCAGCAGTCCCAGCGGCTACGAGCAGTACTTC; CDR3aa: CASSPSGYEQYF
v_gene: TRBV28; abundance: .; j_gene: TRBJ2-3; d_gene: TRBD1; CDR3nt: TGTGCCAGCAGTTTAAGCGGGACAGGGAGTTCAGATACGCAGTATTTT; CDR3aa: CASSLSGTGSSDTQYF
v_gene: TRBV7-2; abundance: .; j_gene: TRBJ2-1; d_gene: .; CDR3nt: TGTGCCAGCAGCCTAGGGAGTCGTGGGCAGTTCTTC; CDR3aa: CASSLGSRGQFF
v_gene: TRBV5-6; abundance: .; j_gene: TRBJ2-1; d_gene: .; CDR3nt: TGTGCCAGCAACATAGGTAATGAGCAGTTCTTC; CDR3aa: CASNIGNEQFF
v_gene: TRBV6-5; abundance: .; j_gene: TRBJ2-3; d_gene: TRBD1; CDR3nt: TGTGCCAGCAACCGAGGACAGGGCACAGATACGCAGTATTTT; CDR3aa: CASNRGQGTDTQYF
v_gene: TRBV27; abundance: .; j_gene: TRBJ2-7; d_gene: .; CDR3nt: TGTGCCAGCAGTAACGGGTACGAGCAGTACTTC; CDR3aa: CASSNGYEQYF
v_gene: TRBV6-5; abundance: .; j_gene: TRBJ2-1; d_gene: .; CDR3nt: TGTGCCAGCAGTTACGGGGTGGGGACTCCGACCTATGAGCAGTTCTTC; CDR3aa: CASSYGVGTPTYEQFF
v_gene: TRBV15; abundance: once; j_gene: TRBJ2-5; d_gene: .; CDR3nt: TGTGCCACCAGCAGAGATTCTAGCCAACTACAAGAGACCCAGTACTTC; CDR3aa: CATSRDSSQLQETQYF
v_gene: TRBV28; abundance: .; j_gene: TRBJ2-1; d_gene: TRBD2; CDR3nt: TGTGCCACCCAACCCCGGACTAGCCGTGGGGATGAGCAGTTCTTC; CDR3aa: CATQPRTSRGDEQFF
v_gene: TRBV27; abundance: .; j_gene: TRBJ2-2; d_gene: .; CDR3nt: TGTGCCAGCAGTCCAAACACCGGGGAGCTGTTTTTT; CDR3aa: CASSPNTGELFF
v_gene: TRBV19; abundance: .; j_gene: TRBJ2-1; d_gene: .; CDR3nt: TGTGCCAGCAGTCTCTCGGGTTACAATGAGCAGTTCTTC; CDR3aa: CASSLSGYNEQFF
v_gene: TRBV13; abundance: few; j_gene: TRBJ2-1; d_gene: .; CDR3nt: TGTGCCAGCAGCTTAGGTTCTATCTCCCAGCAGTTCTTC; CDR3aa: CASSLGSISQQFF
v_gene: TRBV5-1; abundance: .; j_gene: TRBJ1-2; d_gene: TRBD1; CDR3nt: TGCGCCAGCAGCTTCGATTCCTACGGACAGGGGGACTATGGCTACACCTTC; CDR3aa: CASSFDSYGQGDYGYTF
v_gene: TRBV29-1; abundance: few; j_gene: TRBJ2-3; d_gene: TRBD1; CDR3nt: TGCAGCGTTGCTGGACAGGGGAGCACAGATACGCAGTATTTT; CDR3aa: CSVAGQGSTDTQYF
v_gene: TRBV7-9; abundance: .; j_gene: TRBJ2-7; d_gene: .; CDR3nt: TGTGCCAGTCGTGGATCCTTTTACGAGCAGTACTTC; CDR3aa: CASRGSFYEQYF
v_gene: TRBV7-9; abundance: .; j_gene: TRBJ2-7; d_gene: .; CDR3nt: TGTGCCAGCAGCTTCAGCGTCGAGCAGTACTTC; CDR3aa: CASSFSVEQYF
v_gene: TRBV9; abundance: few; j_gene: TRBJ2-3; d_gene: .; CDR3nt: TGTGCCAGCAGCGTCGGGTGGGGCACAGATACGCAGTATTTT; CDR3aa: CASSVGWGTDTQYF
v_gene: TRBV7-3; abundance: .; j_gene: TRBJ2-1; d_gene: TRBD2; CDR3nt: TGTGCCAGCAGCCCTAGCGGGAGCGACTACTACAATGAGCAGTTCTTC; CDR3aa: CASSPSGSDYYNEQFF
v_gene: TRBV5-1; abundance: once; j_gene: TRBJ2-1; d_gene: .; CDR3nt: TGCGCCAGCTGGGCGGCTAGCGCTGAGCAGTTCTTC; CDR3aa: CASWAASAEQFF
v_gene: TRBV28; abundance: .; j_gene: TRBJ2-5; d_gene: TRBD1; CDR3nt: TGTGCCAGCAGCCCGGGACAGGAGAACCAAGAGACCCAGTACTTC; CDR3aa: CASSPGQENQETQYF
v_gene: TRBV5-1; abundance: once; j_gene: TRBJ2-2; d_gene: .; CDR3nt: TGCGCCAGCAGCTTGGTTGTAGATTCTGCCGGGGAGCTGTTTTTT; CDR3aa: CASSLVVDSAGELFF
v_gene: TRBV19; abundance: .; j_gene: TRBJ2-7; d_gene: .; CDR3nt: TGTGCCAGTAGTATAGGACCAGATGACTACGAGCAGTACTTC; CDR3aa: CASSIGPDDYEQYF
v_gene: TRBV6-5; abundance: .; j_gene: TRBJ2-3; d_gene: .; CDR3nt: TGTGCCAGCAGTCCAGACACCCGTCCCGATACGCAGTATTTT; CDR3aa: CASSPDTRPDTQYF
v_gene: TRBV28; abundance: .; j_gene: TRBJ1-1; d_gene: .; CDR3nt: TGTGCCAGTAGTACACAGGGTGCGGTCACTGAAGCTTTCTTT; CDR3aa: CASSTQGAVTEAFF
v_gene: TRBV5-1; abundance: once; j_gene: TRBJ1-1; d_gene: TRBD1; CDR3nt: TGCGCCAGCAGCGCAGGACAGGGGGCGCGGGCGAACACTGAAGCTTTCTTT; CDR3aa: CASSAGQGARANTEAFF
v_gene: TRBV5-5; abundance: .; j_gene: TRBJ1-5; d_gene: .; CDR3nt: TGTGCCAGCAGCTTGTCGGCCGGAAGCAATCAGCCCCAGCATTTT; CDR3aa: CASSLSAGSNQPQHF
v_gene: TRBV27; abundance: .; j_gene: TRBJ2-1; d_gene: .; CDR3nt: TGTGCCAGCAGTTTCGGGACCAATGAGCAGTTCTTC; CDR3aa: CASSFGTNEQFF
v_gene: TRBV2; abundance: .; j_gene: TRBJ1-5; d_gene: .; CDR3nt: TGTGCCAGCAGGGAGATCAATAGCAATCAGCCCCAGCATTTT; CDR3aa: CASREINSNQPQHF
v_gene: TRBV2; abundance: .; j_gene: TRBJ1-1; d_gene: .; CDR3nt: TGTGCCAGCAGTGGTGAGGGGGACAACACTGAAGCTTTCTTT; CDR3aa: CASSGEGDNTEAFF
v_gene: TRBV28; abundance: .; j_gene: TRBJ2-2; d_gene: .; CDR3nt: TGTGCCAGCAGTTTTCTCCCATCGGGGCCCCCCGGGGAGCTGTTTTTT; CDR3aa: CASSFLPSGPPGELFF
v_gene: TRBV7-8; abundance: many; j_gene: TRBJ2-1; d_gene: .; CDR3nt: TGTGCCAGCAGCTCCAGACTCCATGAGCAGTTCTTC; CDR3aa: CASSSRLHEQFF
v_gene: TRBV30; abundance: .; j_gene: TRBJ2-1; d_gene: .; CDR3nt: TGTGCCTTCAGCCTCGGGCCTCTGGGCAATGAGCAGTTCTTC; CDR3aa: CAFSLGPLGNEQFF
v_gene: TRBV27; abundance: .; j_gene: TRBJ2-1; d_gene: TRBD2; CDR3nt: TGTGCCAGTAGCCCGGGACTAGTTTACAATGAGCAGTTCTTC; CDR3aa: CASSPGLVYNEQFF
v_gene: TRBV27; abundance: few; j_gene: TRBJ1-4; d_gene: .; CDR3nt: TGTGCCAGCAGTTTTCGGGGGCGGTCGGAACTGTTTTTT; CDR3aa: CASSFRGRSELFF
v_gene: TRBV29-1; abundance: .; j_gene: TRBJ2-7; d_gene: .; CDR3nt: TGCAGCGTTGAACGGCTTGACAGGTCAGACGAGCAGTACTTC; CDR3aa: CSVERLDRSDEQYF
v_gene: TRBV7-9; abundance: .; j_gene: TRBJ2-7; d_gene: .; CDR3nt: TGTGCCAGCAGCTTAACAGGGGACTTCTACGAGCAGTACTTC; CDR3aa: CASSLTGDFYEQYF
v_gene: TRBV14; abundance: .; j_gene: TRBJ2-7; d_gene: TRBD2; CDR3nt: TGTGCCAGCAGCCCAGGACTAGCCTACGAGCAGTACTTC; CDR3aa: CASSPGLAYEQYF
v_gene: TRBV10-1; abundance: .; j_gene: TRBJ2-1; d_gene: TRBD2; CDR3nt: TGCGCCAGCAGTGTAAGGCGGGAGGGCCTCCATGAGCAGTTCTTC; CDR3aa: CASSVRREGLHEQFF
v_gene: TRBV9; abundance: .; j_gene: TRBJ1-2; d_gene: .; CDR3nt: TGTGCCAGCAGCGTGGAGGGAGTTAACTATGGCTACACCTTC; CDR3aa: CASSVEGVNYGYTF
v_gene: TRBV18; abundance: medium-sized; j_gene: TRBJ1-1; d_gene: .; CDR3nt: TGTGCCAGCACCCAGATGAACACTGAAGCTTTCTTT; CDR3aa: CASTQMNTEAFF
v_gene: TRBV10-3; abundance: .; j_gene: TRBJ1-2; d_gene: TRBD1; CDR3nt: TGTGCCACCGGGACAGGGGGCAGTGATTATGGCTACACCTTC; CDR3aa: CATGTGGSDYGYTF
v_gene: TRBV28; abundance: .; j_gene: TRBJ2-7; d_gene: TRBD1; CDR3nt: TGTGCCAGCAGTTTGACCGGGACAGGGGGCATGTACGAGCAGTACTTC; CDR3aa: CASSLTGTGGMYEQYF
v_gene: TRBV4-1; abundance: few; j_gene: TRBJ2-7; d_gene: TRBD2; CDR3nt: TGCGCCAGCAGCCAAGAGCAGCGGGAGGGGGACGAGCAGTACTTC; CDR3aa: CASSQEQREGDEQYF
v_gene: TRBV7-9; abundance: .; j_gene: TRBJ2-3; d_gene: .; CDR3nt: TGTGCCAGCAGCTACCGGAACGAGGATACGCAGTATTTT; CDR3aa: CASSYRNEDTQYF
v_gene: TRBV28; abundance: .; j_gene: TRBJ2-7; d_gene: .; CDR3nt: TGTGCCAGCAGTTTTGGTATCGGGAGTGGCTACGAGCAGTACTTC; CDR3aa: CASSFGIGSGYEQYF
v_gene: TRBV27; abundance: .; j_gene: TRBJ2-1; d_gene: TRBD2; CDR3nt: TGTGCCAGCAGAGTACTAGCGGGCGTCTACAATGAGCAGTTCTTC; CDR3aa: CASRVLAGVYNEQFF
v_gene: TRBV11-2; abundance: .; j_gene: TRBJ2-2; d_gene: .; CDR3nt: TGTGCCAGCAGCCCCCGGTTGGAGGTGGGAGACACCGGGGAGCTGTTTTTT; CDR3aa: CASSPRLEVGDTGELFF
v_gene: TRBV10-3; abundance: .; j_gene: TRBJ2-7; d_gene: .; CDR3nt: TGTGCCATCAGTGAGTCTTCGGTTTACGAGCAGTACTTC; CDR3aa: CAISESSVYEQYF
v_gene: TRBV6-5; abundance: few; j_gene: TRBJ1-1; d_gene: TRBD1; CDR3nt: TGTGCCACCTCAGGGGGTACGATGAACACTGAAGCTTTCTTT; CDR3aa: CATSGGTMNTEAFF
v_gene: TRBV7-9; abundance: .; j_gene: TRBJ2-5; d_gene: TRBD2; CDR3nt: TGTGCCAGCAGCCCTGGGGGGACTAGCGGGATGAAGACCCAGTACTTC; CDR3aa: CASSPGGTSGMKTQYF
v_gene: TRBV5-1; abundance: .; j_gene: TRBJ2-1; d_gene: TRBD2; CDR3nt: TGCGCCAGCAGCCCGGGGGTACGGGAGGGCGATGAGCAGTTCTTC; CDR3aa: CASSPGVREGDEQFF
v_gene: TRBV7-9; abundance: .; j_gene: TRBJ2-1; d_gene: TRBD2; CDR3nt: TGTGCCAGCAGCGTCGGGAGGAATGAGCAGTTCTTC; CDR3aa: CASSVGRNEQFF
v_gene: TRBV6-5; abundance: .; j_gene: TRBJ2-7; d_gene: .; CDR3nt: TGTGCCAGCACCTCCAGCGGGCAATCCTACGAGCAGTACTTC; CDR3aa: CASTSSGQSYEQYF
v_gene: TRBV4-1; abundance: .; j_gene: TRBJ2-5; d_gene: .; CDR3nt: TGCGCCAGCAGCCAAGTGAAGTTTACGGACCAAGAGACCCAGTACTTC; CDR3aa: CASSQVKFTDQETQYF
v_gene: TRBV19; abundance: .; j_gene: TRBJ2-7; d_gene: .; CDR3nt: TGTGCCAGTAGTATGCTGGGGAGCTCCTACGAGCAGTACTTC; CDR3aa: CASSMLGSSYEQYF
v_gene: TRBV7-9; abundance: .; j_gene: TRBJ2-7; d_gene: TRBD1; CDR3nt: TGTGCCAGCAGCTTTGCGACAGGGCTCTCCTACGAGCAGTACTTC; CDR3aa: CASSFATGLSYEQYF
v_gene: TRBV28; abundance: few; j_gene: TRBJ2-7; d_gene: TRBD1; CDR3nt: TGTGCCAGCAGTTTACTAGGGGGCGGATTCCCCTACGAGCAGTACTTC; CDR3aa: CASSLLGGGFPYEQYF
v_gene: TRBV9; abundance: few; j_gene: TRBJ2-1; d_gene: .; CDR3nt: TGTGCCAGCAGCGTGGGCTACAATGAGCAGTTCTTC; CDR3aa: CASSVGYNEQFF
v_gene: TRBV27; abundance: .; j_gene: TRBJ2-1; d_gene: .; CDR3nt: TGTGCCAGCAGTTTAGGTGGTAATGAGCAGTTCTTC; CDR3aa: CASSLGGNEQFF